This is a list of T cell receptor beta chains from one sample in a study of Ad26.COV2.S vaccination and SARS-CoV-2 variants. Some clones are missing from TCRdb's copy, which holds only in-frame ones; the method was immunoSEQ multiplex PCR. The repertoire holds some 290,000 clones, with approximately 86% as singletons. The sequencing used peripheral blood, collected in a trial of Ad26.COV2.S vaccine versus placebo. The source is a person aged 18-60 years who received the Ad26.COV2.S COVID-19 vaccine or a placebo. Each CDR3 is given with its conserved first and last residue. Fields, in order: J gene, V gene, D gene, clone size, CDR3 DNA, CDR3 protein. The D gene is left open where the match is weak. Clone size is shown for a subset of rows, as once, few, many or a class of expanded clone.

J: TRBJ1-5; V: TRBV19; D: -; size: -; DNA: TGTGCCAGTAGTATCGTCGACCCCCATCAGCCCCAGCATTTT; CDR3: CASSIVDPHQPQHF
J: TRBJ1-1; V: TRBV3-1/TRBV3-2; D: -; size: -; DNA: TGTGCCAGCAGCCAAGATCCCCCTCAGGGGATGAACACTGAAGCTTTCTTT; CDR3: CASSQDPPQGMNTEAFF
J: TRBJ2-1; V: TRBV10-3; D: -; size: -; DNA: TGTGCCATCAGTGACAGGGAAGGTGAGCAGTTCTTC; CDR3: CAISDREGEQFF
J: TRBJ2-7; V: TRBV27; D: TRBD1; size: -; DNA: TGTGCCAGCAGTTTTTTAGGGGGCGACGAGCAGTACTTC; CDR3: CASSFLGGDEQYF
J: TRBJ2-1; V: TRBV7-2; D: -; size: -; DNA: TGTGCCAGCAGACAGACCAGAAGCTCCTACAATGAGCAGTTCTTC; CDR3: CASRQTRSSYNEQFF
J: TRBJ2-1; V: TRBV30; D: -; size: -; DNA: TGTGCCTGGGCTCAAAGAACAGGTCCCTCCTACAATGAGCAGTTCTTC; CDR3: CAWAQRTGPSYNEQFF
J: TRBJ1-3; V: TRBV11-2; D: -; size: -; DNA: TGTGCCAGCAGCCCCCCGGGGGCAGGAAACACCATATATTTT; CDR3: CASSPPGAGNTIYF
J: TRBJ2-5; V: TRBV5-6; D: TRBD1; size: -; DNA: TGTGCCAGCAGCACCCCCCAACAACCGGGACAGGGGGGGAAGACCCAGTACTTC; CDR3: CASSTPQQPGQGGKTQYF
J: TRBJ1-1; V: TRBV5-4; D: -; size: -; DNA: TGTGCCAGCAGCTTGTTCGCAGGGAAGAACACTGAAGCTTTCTTT; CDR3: CASSLFAGKNTEAFF
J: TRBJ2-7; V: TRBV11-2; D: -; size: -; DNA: TGTGCCAGCAGCCACATCACGGCCGGAGACGAGCAGTACTTC; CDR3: CASSHITAGDEQYF
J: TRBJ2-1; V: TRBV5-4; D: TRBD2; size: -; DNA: TGTGCCAGCAGCCCGCCGCCGGGACTAGCGGCCCCCAATGAGCAGTTCTTC; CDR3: CASSPPPGLAAPNEQFF
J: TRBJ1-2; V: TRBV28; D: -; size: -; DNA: TGTGCCAGCAGTTTCGCAGGGGCATTAGGGTATGGCTACACCTTC; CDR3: CASSFAGALGYGYTF
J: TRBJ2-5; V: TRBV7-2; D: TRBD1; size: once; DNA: TGTGCCAGCAGCTTGGGACAGGGTATAGAGACCCAGTACTTC; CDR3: CASSLGQGIETQYF
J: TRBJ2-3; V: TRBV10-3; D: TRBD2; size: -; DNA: TGTGCCATCAGTGAGACCTCGACTAGCGGGGGAGGTTTT; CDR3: CAISETSTSGGGF